These T cell receptor beta chains were read from a single sample in a study of T cell repertoires in cytomegalovirus infection. Their cognate antigens are unknown. One entry per CDR3 protein, called by TCRdb with MiXCR from the reads. The sample has roughly 46,000 distinct CDR3 sequences, roughly 22% seen once. Sample: PBMCs, sequenced either directly or after in vitro stimulation (not recorded which). These receptors were obtained from a human donor in good health (CMV status not recorded). Some clones in this sample may be carry-over from other donors' samples. CDR3s include the opening cysteine and the closing phenylalanine or tryptophan. A D gene is named only where the DNA matches it firmly. Expanded clones are given a class, and other clones once, few, many or no size at all.

d_call: -
clone_size: -
v_call: TRBV7-8
j_call: TRBJ1-6
cdr3_aa: CASSLGTLYNSPLHF
cdr3_nt: TGTGCCAGCAGCTTAGGGACACTCTATAATTCACCCCTCCACTTT

d_call: TRBD2
clone_size: many
v_call: TRBV7-2
j_call: TRBJ2-1
cdr3_aa: CASSTQGTRGYNEQFF
cdr3_nt: TGTGCCAGCAGCACCCAAGGGACTAGGGGGTACAATGAGCAGTTCTTC

d_call: TRBD2
clone_size: many
v_call: TRBV7-2
j_call: TRBJ2-1
cdr3_aa: CASSLLAGGNNEQFF
cdr3_nt: TGTGCCAGCAGCTTATTGGCCGGGGGGAACAATGAGCAGTTCTTC

d_call: -
clone_size: few
v_call: TRBV7-9
j_call: TRBJ2-1
cdr3_aa: CASSLVLTDEQFF
cdr3_nt: TGTGCCAGCAGCTTAGTCCTCACGGATGAGCAGTTCTTC

d_call: -
clone_size: once
v_call: TRBV2
j_call: TRBJ1-2
cdr3_aa: CASRGGWSRGYTF
cdr3_nt: TGTGCCAGCAGGGGAGGGTGGTCGCGGGGCTACACCTTC

d_call: TRBD2
clone_size: -
v_call: TRBV28
j_call: TRBJ2-7
cdr3_aa: CASNLGLAGGGLYEQYF
cdr3_nt: TGTGCCAGCAACCTGGGACTAGCGGGAGGTGGGCTCTACGAGCAGTACTTC

d_call: TRBD1
clone_size: -
v_call: TRBV18
j_call: TRBJ1-1
cdr3_aa: CASSRMNRGRRHTEAFF
cdr3_nt: TGTGCCAGCTCACGCATGAACAGGGGGCGAAGGCACACTGAAGCTTTCTTT

d_call: -
clone_size: many
v_call: TRBV12-3/TRBV12-4
j_call: TRBJ1-1
cdr3_aa: CASSSINTEAFF
cdr3_nt: TGTGCCAGCAGTTCCATCAACACTGAAGCTTTCTTT

d_call: TRBD1
clone_size: few
v_call: TRBV2
j_call: TRBJ2-4
cdr3_aa: CASSLTGTANPKNIQYF
cdr3_nt: TGTGCCAGCAGTCTAACCGGGACAGCGAACCCAAAAAACATTCAGTACTTC

d_call: -
clone_size: -
v_call: TRBV3-1
j_call: TRBJ2-3
cdr3_aa: CASSRSGLAQYF
cdr3_nt: TGTGCCAGCAGCCGGTCGGGTTTGGCGCAGTATTTT

d_call: -
clone_size: -
v_call: TRBV29-1
j_call: TRBJ1-2
cdr3_aa: CSVPTPPGVNYGYTF
cdr3_nt: TGCAGCGTTCCGACCCCCCCAGGGGTTAACTATGGCTACACCTTC

d_call: -
clone_size: -
v_call: TRBV20-1
j_call: TRBJ2-1
cdr3_aa: CSATVGGNEQFF
cdr3_nt: TGCAGTGCTACCGTAGGGGGAAATGAGCAGTTCTTC

d_call: -
clone_size: -
v_call: TRBV19
j_call: TRBJ2-2
cdr3_aa: CASSIGRTTGELFF
cdr3_nt: TGTGCCAGTAGTATAGGCAGGACCACCGGGGAGCTGTTTTTT

d_call: -
clone_size: -
v_call: TRBV7-6
j_call: TRBJ2-7
cdr3_aa: CASSLAGQGYEQYF
cdr3_nt: TGTGCCAGCAGCTTAGCTGGACAAGGCTACGAGCAGTACTTC

d_call: -
clone_size: few
v_call: TRBV12-3/TRBV12-4
j_call: TRBJ2-7
cdr3_aa: CASVRPGTWEQYF
cdr3_nt: TGTGCCAGCGTTCGCCCTGGAACCTGGGAGCAGTACTTC

d_call: -
clone_size: -
v_call: TRBV5-1
j_call: TRBJ2-7
cdr3_aa: CASSLESYPPGFFGTYEQYF
cdr3_nt: TGCGCCAGCAGCTTGGAATCCTACCCCCCAGGGTTTTTCGGGACCTACGAGCAGTACTTC

d_call: -
clone_size: many
v_call: TRBV12-3/TRBV12-4
j_call: TRBJ1-1
cdr3_aa: CASRRGEGTEAFF
cdr3_nt: TGTGCCAGCAGGAGAGGGGAGGGGACTGAAGCTTTCTTT

d_call: TRBD1
clone_size: few
v_call: TRBV7-9
j_call: TRBJ2-1
cdr3_aa: CASSLIGQGTYNEQFF
cdr3_nt: TGTGCCAGCAGCTTAATCGGACAGGGAACCTACAATGAGCAGTTCTTC

d_call: -
clone_size: few
v_call: TRBV6-5
j_call: TRBJ2-3
cdr3_aa: CASSYGPAPDTQYF
cdr3_nt: TGTGCCAGCAGTTACGGGCCCGCCCCGGATACGCAGTATTTT

d_call: -
clone_size: -
v_call: TRBV7-6
j_call: TRBJ2-2
cdr3_aa: CASSIIGNTGELFF
cdr3_nt: TGTGCCAGCAGCATTATAGGGAACACCGGGGAGCTGTTTTTT

d_call: -
clone_size: many
v_call: TRBV7-9
j_call: TRBJ2-7
cdr3_aa: CASSSRDTYEQYF
cdr3_nt: TGTGCCAGCAGCTCCCGGGACACATACGAGCAGTACTTC

d_call: -
clone_size: -
v_call: TRBV6-5
j_call: TRBJ1-1
cdr3_aa: CASSYSMGVGTTEAFF
cdr3_nt: TGTGCCAGCAGTTACTCGATGGGGGTAGGGACCACTGAAGCTTTCTTT

d_call: -
clone_size: -
v_call: TRBV27
j_call: TRBJ1-1
cdr3_aa: CASSLYKNTEAFF
cdr3_nt: TGTGCCAGCAGTTTGTATAAGAACACTGAAGCTTTCTTT

d_call: -
clone_size: -
v_call: TRBV27
j_call: TRBJ2-7
cdr3_aa: CASSSGEGYEQYF
cdr3_nt: TGTGCCAGCAGTTCAGGGGAGGGGTACGAGCAGTACTTC

d_call: -
clone_size: many
v_call: TRBV7-2
j_call: TRBJ2-5
cdr3_aa: CASSRRSGTPYKETQYF
cdr3_nt: TGTGCCAGCAGCCGTCGGTCCGGGACTCCATACAAAGAGACCCAGTACTTC

d_call: -
clone_size: -
v_call: TRBV10-1
j_call: TRBJ2-3
cdr3_aa: CASSEGSGAITDTQYF
cdr3_nt: TGCGCCAGCAGTGAGGGGTCAGGGGCCATCACAGATACGCAGTATTTT

d_call: -
clone_size: few
v_call: TRBV10-3
j_call: TRBJ2-5
cdr3_aa: CAISDLETQYF
cdr3_nt: TGTGCCATCAGTGATTTGGAGACCCAGTACTTC

d_call: -
clone_size: -
v_call: TRBV19
j_call: TRBJ2-3
cdr3_aa: CASSITPTDTQYF
cdr3_nt: TGTGCCAGTAGTATCACCCCCACAGATACGCAGTATTTT

d_call: TRBD2
clone_size: -
v_call: TRBV15
j_call: TRBJ2-1
cdr3_aa: CATSTGTKGVDEQFF
cdr3_nt: TGTGCCACCAGCACTGGGACTAAGGGAGTGGATGAGCAGTTCTTC